A selection of T cell receptor beta chains follows, all from one sample in a study of control samples from healthy donors and cancer patients. Data came from immunoSEQ multiplex PCR; TCRdb stores just in-frame clones and leaves some out. In the table there are approximately 150,000 clones, roughly 88% of which are singletons. The material sequenced was blood. The receptors were gathered from a man aged 18 to 30 in good health. CDR3s include the opening cysteine and the closing phenylalanine or tryptophan. D genes are given only for firm matches. A row's size may be missing; if present it is once, few, many or a size class.

v_call	clone_size	d_call	j_call	cdr3_nt	cdr3_aa
TRBV7-9	-	-	TRBJ1-2	TGTGCCAGCAGCTTAGAGAGGAATGGCTACACCTTC	CASSLERNGYTF
TRBV11-2	once	-	TRBJ1-2	TGTGCCAGCAGCTCGGACAGAAGCTATGGCTACACCTTC	CASSSDRSYGYTF
TRBV30	-	TRBD1	TRBJ2-7	TGTGCCTGGAGTGTACAGGGGGCGGACGAGCAGTACTTC	CAWSVQGADEQYF
TRBV5-1	-	TRBD2	TRBJ2-1	TGCGCCAGCAGCTTCGGGGGGTTCTACAATGAGCAGTTCTTC	CASSFGGFYNEQFF
TRBV5-1	-	-	TRBJ1-2	TGCGCCAGCAGTTATGGTGGGGGAGACGGCTACACCTTC	CASSYGGGDGYTF
TRBV2	-	-	TRBJ2-7	TGTGCCAGCAGTGAAAGCTCGATCGTCTCCTACGAGCAGTACTTC	CASSESSIVSYEQYF
TRBV13	-	-	TRBJ2-2	TGTGCCAGCAGCTTCGGTTCCGCGAACACCGGGGAGCTGTTTTTT	CASSFGSANTGELFF
TRBV2	-	-	TRBJ2-7	TGTGCCAGCAAGGACAGCCGCGGATCCTACGAGCAGTACTTC	CASKDSRGSYEQYF
TRBV6-5	-	-	TRBJ1-5	TGTGCCATTGCAGACGATAGCAATCAGCCCCAGCATTTT	CAIADDSNQPQHF
TRBV10-3	-	-	TRBJ2-1	TGTGCCATCAGTGAGGCACTAAGGACCTACAATGAGCAGTTCTTC	CAISEALRTYNEQFF
TRBV5-5	-	-	TRBJ1-1	TGTGCCAGCAGCTTGGCGTGGGGCACTGAAGCTTTCTTT	CASSLAWGTEAFF
TRBV6-5	few	-	TRBJ1-2	TGTGCCAGCAGCGAGACAGAGAATTATGGCTACACCTTC	CASSETENYGYTF
TRBV5-4	-	-	TRBJ1-2	TGTGCCAGCAGCTTGTCTGCGAACTATGGCTACACCTTC	CASSLSANYGYTF
TRBV19	-	TRBD1	TRBJ2-3	TGTGCCAGTACCCGGGACAGTATCACAGATACGCAGTATTTT	CASTRDSITDTQYF
TRBV7-2	-	-	TRBJ2-3	TGTGCCAGCACCCCCGGCAGGGTCCCCACAGATACGCAGTATTTT	CASTPGRVPTDTQYF
TRBV6-2/TRBV6-3	once	-	TRBJ2-7	TGTGCCAGCAGTTACAGGGGATACGAGCAGTACTTC	CASSYRGYEQYF
TRBV28	-	-	TRBJ2-7	TGTGCCAGCAGTTTCGGCAGGTTCTCCTACGAGCAGTACTTC	CASSFGRFSYEQYF
TRBV4-1	-	-	TRBJ1-2	TGCGCCAGCAGCGTCGCGGGCTATGGCTACACCTTC	CASSVAGYGYTF
TRBV6-5	-	TRBD1	TRBJ1-2	TGTGCCAGCAGTTTAGACAGGGAGGGCTATGGCTACACCTTC	CASSLDREGYGYTF
TRBV19	-	-	TRBJ1-2	TGTGCCAGTAGGACTCCCGGGACACGGCTCTATGGCTACACCTTC	CASRTPGTRLYGYTF
TRBV6-5	-	TRBD2	TRBJ2-5	TGTGCCAGCAGTTCGGTGGCTAGCGGGGCCGAGACCCAGTACTTC	CASSSVASGAETQYF
TRBV7-9	-	TRBD2	TRBJ2-3	TGTGCCAGCAACTATGGACTAGCGGGGTCACGGGATACGCAGTATTTT	CASNYGLAGSRDTQYF
TRBV15	few	TRBD1	TRBJ2-3	TGTGCCACCAGCAGAGGGACAGGGGGCGCAGATACGCAGTATTTT	CATSRGTGGADTQYF
TRBV5-1	-	-	TRBJ2-2	TGCGCCAGCAGCTTGGTGGTCTCCGGGGAGCTGTTTTTT	CASSLVVSGELFF
TRBV11-1	-	-	TRBJ1-1	TGTGCCAGCAGCTTAGAAGTGAACACTGAAGCTTTCTTT	CASSLEVNTEAFF
TRBV9	once	TRBD1	TRBJ1-6	TGTGCCAGCAGCGTAGGTGGGACAGGGGGCTCCTCACCCCTCCACTTT	CASSVGGTGGSSPLHF
TRBV12-1	-	-	TRBJ2-5	TGTGCCAGCAGCCCCTGGGCCCCGCGGTTACCAAAAGAGACCCAGTACTTC	CASSPWAPRLPKETQYF
TRBV30	-	-	TRBJ2-1	TGTGCCGGTTGCGTGGTGAATGAGCAGTTCTTC	CAGCVVNEQFF
TRBV7-2	-	TRBD2	TRBJ2-3	TGTGCCAGCAGCTTAGGTCCTAGCGGGGGGGGTTATACGCAGTATTTT	CASSLGPSGGGYTQYF
TRBV11-2	-	-	TRBJ1-4	TGTGCCAGCAGCTCCCCAAAGGTTCTTGGTGAAAAACTGTTTTTT	CASSSPKVLGEKLFF
TRBV7-8	few	TRBD1	TRBJ1-1	TGTGCCAGCAGCTTAGCGGCCGGGACAGGGGTGTTCGTTGAAGCTTTCTTT	CASSLAAGTGVFVEAFF
TRBV5-6	-	-	TRBJ2-7	TGTGCCAGCAGCCAGGATGTGGGGGTTGTCGCCTACGAGCAGTACTTC	CASSQDVGVVAYEQYF
TRBV6-4	-	-	TRBJ2-7	TGTGCCAGCAGTGCCCTGAGGGGGTCCGAGCAGTACTTC	CASSALRGSEQYF
TRBV7-2	once	TRBD2	TRBJ2-3	TGTGCCAGCAGCTTAGCAGTGCGGGGGGACACAGATACGCAGTATTTT	CASSLAVRGDTDTQYF
TRBV9	-	-	TRBJ1-1	TGTGCCAGCAGCCTCCTGGGGGGAGGCACTGAAGCTTTCTTT	CASSLLGGGTEAFF
TRBV21-1	few	-	TRBJ1-6	TGTGCCAGCAGCAAAGTGGGGGCGTCCAATTCACCCCTCCACTTT	CASSKVGASNSPLHF
TRBV6-2/TRBV6-3	-	TRBD2	TRBJ2-7	TGTGCCAGCAGTTACCTTAGCGGGGGCTACGAGCAGTACTTC	CASSYLSGGYEQYF
TRBV7-2	once	-	TRBJ2-7	TGTGCCAGCAGCCTCGGGACATACTCCTACGAGCAGTACTTC	CASSLGTYSYEQYF
TRBV27	-	-	TRBJ1-5	TGTGCCAGCGGCCCTCTGGCCCTGCCCCAGCATTTT	CASGPLALPQHF
TRBV3-1/TRBV3-2	once	TRBD2	TRBJ2-3	TGTGCCAGCAGCGCGACTAGCGGGGGGCCCACAGATACGCAGTATTTT	CASSATSGGPTDTQYF